The clone carrying this T cell receptor beta chain was counted many times. Its matching antigen is unknown. Produced via immunoSEQ multiplex PCR; TCRdb's table is partial and in-frame only. The sample yields roughly 35,000 clones, without any singletons. These data come from a study of T cells after posttransplantation cyclophosphamide. Points from the study as a whole: Donor CD8+ memory clones often dominated recipient blood repertoires at later times. Tissue-infiltrating T cells from skin or gut overlapped little with blood T cells. Recipient CMV seropositivity and CMV reactivation strongly tracked TRB clonality.

On the day of bone marrow donation, the related graft donor provided peripheral blood. This sequence originates from a woman aged 45-59 years in good health and a related stem cell transplant donor. Material: PBMCs.

CDR3 protein: CASSSAVGGAFF. CDR3 nucleotide sequence: TGTGCCAGCAGCTCAGCGGTTGGTGGAGCTTTCTTT. J is TRBJ1-1 and V is TRBV11-2; D remains ambiguous. The germline gives CDR1 SGHAT, CDR2 FQNNGV. The CDR3 spans 12 residues. Trimming removed 4 bases from V and 10 bases from J, with 13 bases in between. Supplemented by reference TRBV11-2 and TRBJ1-1, the full variable domain reads EAGVAQSPRYKIIEKRQSVAFWCNPISGHATLYWYQQILGQGPKLLIQFQNNGVVDDSQLPKDRFSAERLKGVDSTLKIQPAKLEDSAVYLCASSSAVGGAFFGQGTRLTVV.